The clone carrying this T cell receptor beta chain showed up just a few times. This record comes from a study of molecular identifiers for immune sequencing clone quantification. A single record per CDR3 protein comes from TCRdb applying MiXCR to the PCR reads. The table lists just under 650,000 distinct CDR3 sequences, 20% of them singletons, with roughly 0.85% in the top ten. Using a CD8+CD4-CCR7+CD45RA+ phenotype, naive CD8 T cells were sorted. The CDR3 is made up of 17 amino acids. The V gene end was trimmed by 0 bases and the J gene end by 4 bases; junction bases not matched to a gene: 10. The source is a human donor in good health. Some libraries in this study had Jurkat cell RNA spiked in. What was sequenced was naive CD8+ T cells from blood, with Jurkat cell RNA spiked in. Indicated subset: FACS-sorted CD8+CD4-CCR7+CD45RA+ naive T cells. The rearrangement uses TRBV12-3 or TRBV12-4 and TRBJ2-7; TRBD2 matches 9 bases. In DNA, the CDR3 is TGTGCCAGCAGTTTAGCGGCTAGCGGGACGACCCTTTACGAGCAGTACTTC. Its protein is CASSLAASGTTLYEQYF.